This T cell receptor (beta chain) was recovered during a study of blood T cell repertoires in COVID-19. The CDR3 consists of 14 residues. V gave up 2 bases and J gave up 3 bases, with 9 bases separating them. The germline V gene has CDR1 MNHEY and CDR2 SMNVEV (reference sequence). Sequenced by immunoSEQ multiplex PCR; TCRdb stores in-frame clones only, minus some. The top ten hold about 1.2% of the sample, which has 300,000 or so clones, over 70% seen once. V usage is TRBV27 and J usage is TRBJ2-3; possibly TRBD1 for D (5 bases). The TCR originated in a woman between 50 and 59 years old with acute or convalescent COVID-19. Material for sequencing was peripheral blood. This chain's CDR3 is CASSLGRVTDTQYF. The CDR3 bases are TGTGCCAGCAGTTTAGGCAGGGTAACAGATACGCAGTATTTT.